This T cell receptor beta chain comes out of a study of T-cell reconstitution after alpha-beta-depleted transplantation in children. Findings and caveats of the study: Reportedly, roughly two months post-transplant, alpha-beta T cells arose from several hundred expanded graft clones. One year after transplant, T-cell counts and diversity came mostly from newly produced T cells.

V was pared by 1 base and J by 6 bases, with 9 bases between. In germline, CDR1 is SGHTA, CDR2 FQGTGA. This CDR3 has 13 amino acids. The TCRbeta library incorporated unique molecular identifiers. Using its own MiXCR run on the PCR reads, TCRdb lists one record per CDR3 protein. The data contain 250,000 to 350,000 distinct CDR3 sequences, roughly 21% of them singletons. This clonotype was counted at least ten times. Its antigen is undetermined. The sequenced sample was PBMCs, mostly from graft donor cells, obtained 180 days after TCRalphabeta/CD19-depleted stem cell transplant. The rearrangement joins TRBV7-3 to TRBJ1-1; D possibly corresponds to TRBD1 (6 bases). This sequence was found in a male patient younger than 18 who had a stem cell transplant for acute lymphoblastic leukemia, so the T cells may come from the graft donor. The CDR3 nucleotides are TGTGCCAGCAGCTTAAGTGGGGGCGCTGAAGCTTTCTTT. Translating gives CASSLSGGAEAFF.